These 17 T cell receptor beta chains were sequenced from one sample in a study of response to subunit inactivated influenza vaccine. TCRdb re-called the RT-PCR reads with MiXCR, one entry per CDR3 protein. Of roughly 500,000 distinct CDR3 sequences in the sample, about 25% were seen once. Sample: CD4+ T cells sorted from PBMCs, taken roughly 5 days after vaccination. These receptors originate from a man aged 45-60 years who received an inactivated influenza vaccine.

The chain uses TRBV7-9 and TRBJ2-7; TRBD1 might be the D (6 bases). The V end lost 1 base, the J end lost 2 bases, and 12 bases lay between the germline ends. Germline V gene sequence: CDR1 SEHNR, CDR2 FQNEAQ (reference sequence). The CDR3 runs 15 residues. CDR3 nucleotides: TGTGCCAGCAGCTTAGGGACAGCCCGTCCCTACGAGCAGTACTTC. Protein product: CASSLGTARPYEQYF.

The chain recombines TRBV7-9 with TRBJ1-6; TRBD1 is a possible D gene (5 bases). V was pared by 4 bases and J by 7 bases, with 20 bases between. Looked up from germline, CDR1 is SEHNR and CDR2 is FQNEAQ (reference sequence). The CDR3 has 17 amino acids. DNA of the CDR3: TGTGCCAGCAGCTCGTTCACACTACATGGGGCAAATTCACCCCTCCACTTT. It specifies CASSSFTLHGANSPLHF.

The chain recombines TRBV2 with TRBJ1-1; a possible D gene is TRBD1 (6 bases). V lost 8 bases and J lost 0, with 10 bases in between. Germline V gene sequence: CDR1 SNHLY, CDR2 FYNNEI. The CDR3 runs 13 residues. In nucleotides, the CDR3 is TGTGCCAGCCAACAGGGAGTGAACACTGAAGCTTTCTTT. This sequence encodes CASQQGVNTEAFF.

This clonotype was seen a few times. The J gene is TRBJ2-7, the V gene TRBV4-1, with 7 bases identical to TRBD2. Germline lookup yields CDR1 MGHRA and CDR2 YSYEKL. The V segment lost 1 base and the J segment 5 bases; nucleotides outside the gene matches: 11. This CDR3 is built from 16 residues. This CDR3 reads CASSQGAGRVSDEQYF. The CDR3 region has the DNA TGCGCCAGCAGCCAAGGGGCAGGGAGGGTTTCCGACGAGCAGTACTTC.

In this sample, this clonotype turned up a few times. This sequence joins TRBV10-3 and TRBJ1-1; no clear D. Germline CDR1 reads ENHRY; CDR2 reads SYGVKD. The V end was cut by 7 bases, the J end by 0 bases, with 15 bases between. CDR3 length: 15 residues. In nucleotides, the CDR3 is TGTGCCATCACAATCGGAGGGTCCATGAACACTGAAGCTTTCTTT. Translating gives CAITIGGSMNTEAFF.

The J gene is TRBJ2-7, the V gene TRBV29-1; TRBD1 might be the D (6 bases). V lost 4 bases, J lost 2 bases, and 15 bases lay in between. Per germline, CDR1 SQVTM and CDR2 ANQGSEA. The CDR3 has 14 amino acids. In DNA, the CDR3 is TGCAGCGTTGGGGTTTGGGACAAGACCTACGAGCAGTACTTC. Amino acid sequence: CSVGVWDKTYEQYF.

Only a few counts were recorded for this clonotype. The chain is built from TRBV7-2 and TRBJ1-1; unclear D gene. Trimming stripped 8 bases from V and 0 bases from J, with 10 bases between. This CDR3 has 13 amino acids. Germline V gives CDR1 SGHTA, CDR2 FQGNSA. CDR3 sequence reads: CASVEQLNTEAFF. CDR3 nucleotide sequence: TGTGCCAGCGTCGAGCAACTGAACACTGAAGCTTTCTTT.

This clonotype was counted only a few times. This chain connects TRBV4-2 to TRBJ2-3; 8 bases match TRBD2. The germline gives CDR1 LGHNA, CDR2 YNFKEQ. V was pared by 0 bases and J by 0 bases, with 8 bases of the junction left unmatched. CDR3 length equals 18 residues. The CDR3, as DNA: TGTGCCAGCAGCCAAGATCTGAGGTCTAGCGGGAGCACAGATACGCAGTATTTT. The encoded protein is CASSQDLRSSGSTDTQYF.

This sequence joins TRBV28 and TRBJ1-4; the match to TRBD1 covers 10 bases. The length of the CDR3 is 15 residues. Germline-derived CDR1 and CDR2 are MDHEN and SYDVKM. V lost 1 base, J lost 6 bases, and 2 bases stayed unmatched. For the CDR3, the DNA is TGTGCCAGCAGTTTATCAGGACAGGGGGATGAAAAACTGTTTTTT. Translating it yields CASSLSGQGDEKLFF.

The chain uses TRBV12-3 or TRBV12-4 and TRBJ2-2; D not resolved. Deletions cut 6 bases from V and 3 bases from J, with 11 bases between. This CDR3 region has 14 residues. The DNA of the CDR3 is TGTGCCAGCAGCCTTGGACGGGACACCGGGGAGCTGTTTTTT. Amino acid sequence: CASSLGRDTGELFF.

The J gene is TRBJ1-6, the V gene TRBV5-6; D is unresolved. Looked up from germline, CDR1 is SGHDT and CDR2 is YYEEEE. Deletions cut 1 base from V and 4 bases from J, with 9 bases between. This CDR3 has 15 amino acids. CDR3 in DNA: TGTGCCAGCAGCTTGAAGTCAGTATATAATTCACCCCTCCACTTT. Translation: CASSLKSVYNSPLHF.

The chain combines TRBV6-1 with TRBJ2-7; a possible D gene is TRBD2 (7 bases). The CDR3 has 14 residues. V lost 6 bases, J lost 3 bases, and 15 bases lay in between. Germline CDR1 MNHNS, CDR2 SASEGT. The CDR3 sequence: CASSRGASGYEQYF. Here the CDR3 DNA reads TGTGCCAGCAGCCGGGGGGCTAGCGGCTACGAGCAGTACTTC.

This clonotype has just a few counts. This sequence joins TRBV15 and TRBJ2-2, with D unclear. V was pared by 1 base and J by 2 bases, with 11 bases between. Germline V CDR1 and CDR2: LNHNV, YYDKDF (reference sequence). CDR3 size: 16 residues. CDR3 DNA: TGTGCCACCAGCAGAGTGGGCAGCGAAAACACCGGGGAGCTGTTTTTT. Its protein product is CATSRVGSENTGELFF.

This clonotype was counted a few times. The V and J genes are TRBV7-2 and TRBJ2-7; D is possibly TRBD1 or TRBD2 (6 bases each). Per germline, CDR1 SGHTA and CDR2 FQGNSA. The CDR3 extends over 15 amino acids. V was clipped by 1 base and J by 4 bases, with 14 bases between them. The CDR3 protein is CASSLEGGVKYEQYF. The CDR3 DNA reads as TGTGCCAGCAGCTTAGAGGGGGGCGTCAAATACGAGCAGTACTTC.

As DNA, the CDR3 is TGCGCCAGCAGCCAAGAGCCACTAGCGGGCAGCAATGAGCAGTTCTTC. It is translated as CASSQEPLAGSNEQFF. The chain has TRBV4-3 and TRBJ2-1; 9 bases agree with TRBD2. The CDR3 is 16 residues long. Looked up from germline, CDR1 is LGHNA and CDR2 is YSLEER. J lost 6 bases, V lost 0 bases, and 6 bases had no gene match.

This clonotype was counted a few times. V gene TRBV5-1 combines with J gene TRBJ1-1; D perhaps matches TRBD1 (6 bases). The CDR3 has 14 residues. The germline gives CDR1 SGHRS, CDR2 YFSETQ. The V end was cut by 4 bases, the J end by 0 bases, with 10 bases between. CDR3 nucleotide sequence: TGCGCCAGCAGCACACAGGGTATGAACACTGAAGCTTTCTTT. This translates into CASSTQGMNTEAFF.

The chain joins TRBV4-2 to TRBJ2-1; 12 bases are shared with TRBD1. CDR1 and CDR2 (germline): LGHNA, YNFKEQ. The CDR3 length is 17 residues. V lost 4 bases, J lost 8 bases, and 12 bases stayed unmatched. The CDR3 sequence is CASSPWDRGLNTDEQFF. The CDR3 bases are TGTGCCAGCAGCCCCTGGGACAGGGGGCTTAATACAGATGAGCAGTTCTTC.